Shown below are 2 T cell receptor beta chains from a single sample sequenced in a study of blood T cell repertoires in COVID-19. Here immunoSEQ multiplex PCR was the method, and the copy in TCRdb shows in-frame clones only, minus some. The table includes 100,000 to 130,000 clones, approximately 88% detected once. The sequencing sample was made of peripheral blood. Receptors originate from a human donor in a cohort sampled during active COVID-19.

V usage is TRBV6-5 and J usage is TRBJ1-2, with 10 bases fitting TRBD1. Unmatched junction bases numbered 6, after V lost 7 bases and J lost 1 base. Per the germline V gene, CDR1 is MNHEY and CDR2 is SVGAGI. The CDR3 consists of 15 residues. The CDR3 reads CASKRGQGINYGYTF. The CDR3 DNA follows: TGTGCCAGCAAGAGGGGACAGGGGATTAACTATGGCTACACCTTC.

A few counts support this clone. This chain connects TRBV5-5 to TRBJ2-3; 10 nucleotides line up with TRBD1. The length of the CDR3 is 16 residues. With V trimmed by 0 bases and J by 1 base, 2 bases remained unmatched. The germline gives CDR1 SGHKS, CDR2 YYEKEE (reference sequence). CDR3: CASSLGGTGGTDTQYF. CDR3 sequence (DNA): TGTGCCAGCAGCTTGGGCGGGACAGGGGGCACAGATACGCAGTATTTT.